This T cell receptor beta chain originates from a study of T cell therapy after organ transplantation. Across the whole study: T cells were expanded about two weeks with 30 CMV class I/II epitopes. Of around 10 patients, eight responded clinically and two did not.

The protocol was immunoSEQ multiplex PCR, while the TCRdb copy is restricted to in-frame clones and leaves out a portion. Of about 48,000 clones detected, 94% appear once; the ten largest clones hold 3% to 3.5%. Worth noting for this clone: Antigen unknown.

The study, taken as a whole, reports: Endogenous clonotypes not in therapy products appeared after therapy alongside transferred ones.

The V end lost 2 bases, the J end lost 2 bases, and 11 bases lay between the germline ends. Germline-derived CDR1 and CDR2 are SGDLS and YYNGEE. There are 14 residues in the CDR3. This receptor was obtained from a human patient who had received a solid organ transplant and had CMV disease. Sequencing was performed on CD8+ T cells from blood, taken before autologous CMV-specific T cell therapy. The V and J genes are TRBV9 and TRBJ2-7; D is possibly TRBD1 (6 bases). The CDR3 protein is CASSVTDSPYEQYF. In DNA, the CDR3 is TGTGCCAGCAGCGTCACGGACAGTCCCTACGAGCAGTACTTC. Complete variable domain (other parts from reference TRBV9 and TRBJ2-7): DSGVTQTPKHLITATGQRVTLRCSPRSGDLSVYWYQQSLDQGLQFLIQYYNGEERAKGNILERFSAQQFPDLHSELNLSSLELGDSALYFCASSVTDSPYEQYFGPGTRLTVT.